A selection of T cell receptor beta chains follows, all from one sample in a study of CD8 T cells in Susac syndrome. MiXCR was run by TCRdb on the immunoSEQ multiplex PCR reads, yielding one entry per CDR3 protein. The sample holds some 130,000 distinct CDR3 sequences, 75% to 90% seen once. The sequencing sample was made of CD8+ T cells from PBMCs. The receptors stem from a human donor with multiple sclerosis. Each CDR3 is given with its conserved first and last residue. Fields, in order: V gene, clone size, J gene, D gene, CDR3 DNA, CDR3 protein. D genes are given only for firm matches. The size of a clone is reported for some rows only, either as once, few or many, or as a class for expanded clones.

TRBV4-1,NA,TRBJ2-1,NA,TGCGCCAGCAGCCAAGACGACGGGGGCTACAATGAGCAGTTCTTC,CASSQDDGGYNEQFF
TRBV12-3/TRBV12-4,NA,TRBJ2-1,TRBD2,TGTGCCAGCAGTTTGGCTAGCGGGGGGGGCAATGAGCAGTTCTTC,CASSLASGGGNEQFF
TRBV4-2,NA,TRBJ2-1,TRBD1,TGTGCCAGCAGCGCCGGGACAGGGGGCCTGGAGGAGCAGTTCTTC,CASSAGTGGLEEQFF
TRBV13,many,TRBJ1-5,NA,TGTGCCAGCAGCTTAGGAAATCAGCCCCAGCATTTT,CASSLGNQPQHF
TRBV6-2/TRBV6-3,NA,TRBJ1-1,NA,TGTGCCACCCTGACGCGAACCGAGAGGGAAAGGTCTTCTGAAGCTTTCTTT,CATLTRTERERSSEAFF
TRBV6-2/TRBV6-3,NA,TRBJ2-1,TRBD1,TGTGCCAGCACGACAGGGGGCCCAATATTGTTCTACAATGAGCAGTTCTTC,CASTTGGPILFYNEQFF
TRBV9,NA,TRBJ1-4,NA,TGTGCCAGCAGCGTAGGTGGGAGAAGTGAAAAACTGTTTTTT,CASSVGGRSEKLFF
TRBV12-3/TRBV12-4,NA,TRBJ1-5,NA,TGTGCCAGCAGGGACCAGGCGCAGCCCCAGCATTTT,CASRDQAQPQHF
TRBV5-1,NA,TRBJ1-1,NA,TGCGCCAGCAGCTTGGACCCAAGGGCTATGAACACTGAAGCTTTCTTT,CASSLDPRAMNTEAFF
TRBV19,NA,TRBJ1-3,NA,TGTGCCAGTAGTCCTTCAAAACTGACGTTCTCTGGAAACACCATATATTTT,CASSPSKLTFSGNTIYF
TRBV28,few,TRBJ1-2,NA,TGTGCCAGCAGTTTATCGACAGGCTATGGCTACACCTTC,CASSLSTGYGYTF
TRBV24-1,once,TRBJ2-2,NA,TGTGCCACCAGTGTTCAAGGGGCCGGGGAGCTGTTTTTT,CATSVQGAGELFF
TRBV6-1,NA,TRBJ2-7,NA,TGTGCCAGCAGTAGAAACAGGGTCTACGAGCAGTACTTC,CASSRNRVYEQYF
TRBV11-2,NA,TRBJ2-1,NA,TGTGCCAGCAGCTCCGATGCACATGAGCAGTTCTTC,CASSSDAHEQFF
TRBV30,NA,TRBJ1-1,NA,TGTGCCTGGAATAGTGTGGGGTCCACTGAAGCTTTCTTT,CAWNSVGSTEAFF
TRBV7-6,NA,TRBJ2-3,NA,TGTGCCAGCAGCTTAGGGACTACAAGAGGCACAGATACGCAGTATTTT,CASSLGTTRGTDTQYF
TRBV19,NA,TRBJ1-2,NA,TGTGCCAGCGACGCCGGGACAAGGACCTCTGGCTATGGCTACACCTTC,CASDAGTRTSGYGYTF
TRBV27,NA,TRBJ1-3,TRBD1,TGTGCCAGCAGTAGACAGGGGACGGACACCATATATTTT,CASSRQGTDTIYF
TRBV7-9,NA,TRBJ2-1,NA,TGTGCCAGCACTTTACGAGGGGGATACAATGAGCAGTTCTTC,CASTLRGGYNEQFF
TRBV6-5,NA,TRBJ1-1,NA,TGTGCCAGCAGAGTTACTACTCGGGGAGGGCTGAACACTGAAGCTTTCTTT,CASRVTTRGGLNTEAFF
TRBV20-1,few,TRBJ2-2,TRBD2,TGCAGTGCTTTCCCCGGGACTAACTACACCGGGGAGCTGTTTTTT,CSAFPGTNYTGELFF
TRBV19,NA,TRBJ1-2,NA,TGTGCCAGTAGAATCGGGGGAGTCTTCTACACCTTC,CASRIGGVFYTF
TRBV27,NA,TRBJ2-3,NA,TGTGCCAGCAGTACTATACCCGACCCCACGTTCACAGATACGCAGTATTTT,CASSTIPDPTFTDTQYF
TRBV4-1,NA,TRBJ2-5,NA,TGCGCCAGCAGCCAAGGTCTGGCGCAGAGTCAAGAGACCCAGTACTTC,CASSQGLAQSQETQYF